This passage covers 13 T cell receptor beta chains from one sample sequenced in a study of blood T cell repertoires in COVID-19. Assay used: immunoSEQ multiplex PCR; TCRdb lists only in-frame clones, some missing. The table includes approximately 150,000 clones, 88% detected once. The sample was peripheral blood. These receptors were taken from a man aged 50 or older who had recovered from COVID-19.

This clone was detected a few times. The J gene is TRBJ2-1, the V gene TRBV5-1; 12 bases line up with TRBD1. Germline values: CDR1 SGHRS, CDR2 YFSETQ. The V segment lost 5 bases and the J segment 9 bases; nucleotides outside the gene matches: 9. This CDR3 spans 15 amino acids. The CDR3 here is CASSYAGTGGFEQFF. As DNA, the CDR3 is TGCGCCAGCAGTTACGCCGGGACAGGGGGCTTTGAGCAGTTCTTC. Drawing the rest from reference TRBV5-1 and TRBJ2-1, the complete variable domain is KAGVTQTPRYLIKTRGQQVTLSCSPISGHRSVSWYQQTPGQGLQFLFEYFSETQRNKGNFPGRFSGRQFSNSRSEMNVSTLELGDSALYLCASSYAGTGGFEQFFGPGTRLTVL.

The rearrangement joins TRBV19 to TRBJ1-3, with D possibly TRBD1 on 6 matching bases. V lost 4 bases, J lost 4 bases, and 14 bases lay in between. There are 15 residues in the CDR3. Germline CDR1 is LNHDA and CDR2 is SQIVND (reference sequence). The CDR3 loop reads CASSNTGLSGNTIYF. The DNA for the CDR3 is TGTGCCAGTAGTAACACAGGGTTGAGCGGAAACACCATATATTTT.

CDR3 residues: CASSLGTGQETQYF. The DNA of the CDR3 is TGCGCCAGCAGCTTGGGGACAGGGCAAGAGACCCAGTACTTC. This rearrangement joins TRBV5-1 to TRBJ2-5; 8 nucleotides agree with TRBD1. J gave up 2 bases and V 0 bases, and 0 bases lay outside the gene matches. The CDR3 is 14 residues long. Per germline, CDR1 SGHRS and CDR2 YFSETQ.

The table lists this clone with a count of one. The chain combines TRBV10-3 with TRBJ2-7, with 13 bases matching TRBD2. After removal of 3 bases from V and 1 base from J, the junction contained 9 bases not matched to a gene. Germline V gives CDR1 ENHRY, CDR2 SYGVKD. CDR3 length equals 18 residues. The CDR3 coding sequence is TGTGCCATCAGTGACGGTACTAGCGGGAGGGCCGGGTCCTACGAGCAGTACTTC. Residues: CAISDGTSGRAGSYEQYF.

The chain recombines TRBV7-2 with TRBJ1-2; TRBD1 matches at 10 bases. This CDR3 has 16 residues. V gave up 3 bases and J gave up 7 bases; unmatched junction bases: 11. Germline values: CDR1 SGHTA, CDR2 FQGNSA. This chain's CDR3 is CASSFTSTGGVSGYTF. As DNA, the CDR3 is TGTGCCAGCAGCTTTACGTCGACAGGGGGCGTCAGTGGCTACACCTTC.

The chain links TRBV12-3 or TRBV12-4 to TRBJ2-7, with 8 bases that match TRBD1. This CDR3 spans 13 amino acids. V was clipped by 10 bases and J by 4 bases; unmatched bases: 9. CDR3 coding DNA: TGTGCCACTAGACCAGGGGGCCGGTACGAGCAGTACTTC. This codes for CATRPGGRYEQYF.

This clone was seen a handful of times. The rearrangement uses TRBV24-1 and TRBJ2-3; 10 nucleotides align to TRBD1. The V gene end was trimmed by 4 bases and the J gene end by 5 bases; junction bases not matched to a gene: 5. The germline V gene has CDR1 KGHDR and CDR2 SFDVKD. The CDR3 runs to 15 residues. CDR3 amino acids: CATSDTGTGEDTQYF. For the CDR3, the DNA is TGTGCCACCAGTGACACCGGGACAGGGGAAGATACGCAGTATTTT.

V is TRBV6-2 or TRBV6-3 and J is TRBJ1-5, with D unclear. This CDR3 contains 13 residues. Germline V gene lookup returns CDR1 MNHEY and CDR2 SVGEGT. Trimming shortened V by 6 bases and J by 3 bases, and 9 bases separated the two germline ends. As DNA, the CDR3 is TGTGCCAGCAGCTCCGACACCAATCAGCCCCAGCATTTT. Protein product: CASSSDTNQPQHF.

The J gene is TRBJ2-4, the V gene TRBV6-1, with D possibly TRBD1 on 7 matching bases. V was cut by 6 bases and J by 6 bases, with 12 bases left in between. The CDR3 is 13 residues long. In germline, CDR1 is MNHNS, CDR2 SASEGT. The CDR3 reads CASSTQGGNIQYF. The CDR3, as DNA: TGTGCCAGCAGCACCCAGGGGGGAAACATTCAGTACTTC.

The chain links TRBV11-2 to TRBJ1-5; 12 positions match TRBD1. The CDR3 spans 14 residues. V shed 5 bases, J shed 7 bases, and the junction held 3 bases outside the gene matches. Germline V gives CDR1 SGHAT, CDR2 FQNNGV. The CDR3 region is CASSPGTGGQPQHF. The CDR3 nucleotides are TGTGCCAGCAGCCCCGGGACAGGGGGCCAGCCCCAGCATTTT.

The chain uses TRBV18 and TRBJ1-4; TRBD1 agrees at 7 bases. The CDR3 consists of 13 residues. V was clipped by 3 bases and J by 7 bases; unmatched bases: 2. CDR1 and CDR2 from the germline V gene are KGHSH and LQKENI. CDR3 in DNA: TGTGCCAGCTCACCGAACAGGGGTGAAAAACTGTTTTTT. Residues: CASSPNRGEKLFF. The whole variable domain, filled in from reference TRBV18 and TRBJ1-4, reads NAGVMQNPRHLVRRRGQEARLRCSPMKGHSHVYWYRQLPEEGLKFMVYLQKENIIDESGMPKERFSAEFPKEGPSILRIQQVVRGDSAAYFCASSPNRGEKLFFGSGTQLSVL.

The chain employs TRBV7-2 and TRBJ2-7; maybe TRBD1 (7 bases). The V gene lost 0 bases and the J gene lost 7 bases, with 16 bases spanning the gap. The CDR3 contains 15 residues. Germline V CDR1 and CDR2: SGHTA, FQGNSA. The DNA of the CDR3 is TGTGCCAGCAGCTTAGCCGTCCAGGGGGGTCGAGAGCAGTACTTC. Amino acids: CASSLAVQGGREQYF.

J is TRBJ2-1 and V is TRBV6-2 or TRBV6-3, with 7 nucleotides matching TRBD1. V trimming: 3 bases; J trimming: 6 bases; junction bases outside the gene matches: 8. This CDR3 is built from 15 residues. Germline-derived CDR1 and CDR2 are MNHEY and SVGEGT. The CDR3 region is CASSYAMAGGNEQFF. CDR3 coding DNA: TGTGCCAGCAGTTATGCTATGGCAGGGGGCAATGAGCAGTTCTTC.